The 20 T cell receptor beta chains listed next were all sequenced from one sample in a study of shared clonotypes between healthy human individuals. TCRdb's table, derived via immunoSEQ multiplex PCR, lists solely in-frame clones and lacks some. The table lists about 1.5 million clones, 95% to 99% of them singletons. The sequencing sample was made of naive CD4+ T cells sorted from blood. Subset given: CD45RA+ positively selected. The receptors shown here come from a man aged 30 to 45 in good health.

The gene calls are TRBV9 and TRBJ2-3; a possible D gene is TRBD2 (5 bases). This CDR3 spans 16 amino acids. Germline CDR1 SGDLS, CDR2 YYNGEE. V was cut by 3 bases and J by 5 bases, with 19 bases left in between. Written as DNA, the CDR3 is TGTGCCAGCAGCGCAACCTCCGGGATAGTTCTAGATACGCAGTATTTT. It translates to CASSATSGIVLDTQYF.

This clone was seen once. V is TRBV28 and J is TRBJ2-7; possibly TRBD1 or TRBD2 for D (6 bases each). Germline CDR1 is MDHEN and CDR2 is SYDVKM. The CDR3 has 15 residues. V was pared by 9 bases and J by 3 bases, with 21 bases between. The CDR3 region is CASTSGGRNHYEQYF. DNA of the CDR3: TGTGCCAGTACGTCCGGGGGCCGTAATCACTACGAGCAGTACTTC.

In DNA form, the CDR3 reads TGTGCCACCAGCAGTAGGGGACAGGGGAACACTGAAGCTTTCTTT. This translates into CATSSRGQGNTEAFF. The chain employs TRBV15 and TRBJ1-1, with 9 bases fitting TRBD1. After removal of 3 bases from V and 1 base from J, the junction contained 3 bases not matched to a gene. The CDR3 consists of 15 residues. Germline CDR1 is LNHNV and CDR2 is YYDKDF (reference sequence). Full variable domain (remainder filled in from reference TRBV15 and TRBJ1-1): DAMVIQNPRYQVTQFGKPVTLSCSQTLNHNVMYWYQQKSSQAPKLLFHYYDKDFNNEADTPDNFQSRRPNTSFCFLDIRSPGLGDTAMYLCATSSRGQGNTEAFFGQGTRLTVV.

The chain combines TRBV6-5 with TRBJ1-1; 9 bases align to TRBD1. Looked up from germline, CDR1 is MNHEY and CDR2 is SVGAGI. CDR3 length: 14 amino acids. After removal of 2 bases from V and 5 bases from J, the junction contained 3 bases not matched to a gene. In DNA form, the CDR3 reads TGTGCCAGCAGTTACGGACAGGGGTATACTGAAGCTTTCTTT. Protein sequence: CASSYGQGYTEAFF.

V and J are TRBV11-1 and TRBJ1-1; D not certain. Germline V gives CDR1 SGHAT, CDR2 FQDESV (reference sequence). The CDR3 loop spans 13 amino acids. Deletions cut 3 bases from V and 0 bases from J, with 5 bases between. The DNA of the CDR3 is TGTGCCAGCAGCTTCAAAATGAACACTGAAGCTTTCTTT. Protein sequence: CASSFKMNTEAFF.

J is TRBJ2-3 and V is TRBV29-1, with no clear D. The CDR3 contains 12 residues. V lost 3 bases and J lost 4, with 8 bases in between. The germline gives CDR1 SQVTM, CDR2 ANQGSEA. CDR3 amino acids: CSVEGSADTQYF. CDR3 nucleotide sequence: TGCAGCGTTGAGGGTTCCGCAGATACGCAGTATTTT.

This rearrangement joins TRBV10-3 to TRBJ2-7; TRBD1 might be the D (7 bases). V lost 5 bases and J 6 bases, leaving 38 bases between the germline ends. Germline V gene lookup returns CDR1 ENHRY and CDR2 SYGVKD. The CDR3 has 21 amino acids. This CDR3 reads CAISQPGSLSGRQGGLIEQYF. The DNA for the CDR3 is TGTGCCATCAGTCAACCCGGGTCGCTGTCAGGGCGCCAGGGGGGTCTTATCGAGCAGTACTTC.

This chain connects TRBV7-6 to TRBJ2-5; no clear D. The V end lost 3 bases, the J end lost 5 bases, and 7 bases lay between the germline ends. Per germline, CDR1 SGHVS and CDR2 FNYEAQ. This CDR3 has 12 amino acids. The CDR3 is CASSFAEETQYF. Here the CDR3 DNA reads TGTGCCAGCAGCTTCGCGGAGGAGACCCAGTACTTC.

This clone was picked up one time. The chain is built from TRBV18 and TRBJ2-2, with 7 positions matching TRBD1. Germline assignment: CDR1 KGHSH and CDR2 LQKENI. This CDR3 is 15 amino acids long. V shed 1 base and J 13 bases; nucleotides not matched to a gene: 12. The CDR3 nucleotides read TGTGCCAGCTCACCACTAGGGGGCCAACCCGAAGGGCTGTTTTTT. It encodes CASSPLGGQPEGLFF.

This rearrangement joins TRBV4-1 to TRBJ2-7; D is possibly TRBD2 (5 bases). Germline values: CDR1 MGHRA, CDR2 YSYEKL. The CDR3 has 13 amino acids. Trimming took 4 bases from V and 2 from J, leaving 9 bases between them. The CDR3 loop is CASSLRVAYEQYF. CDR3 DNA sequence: TGCGCCAGCAGCCTGAGGGTTGCCTACGAGCAGTACTTC.

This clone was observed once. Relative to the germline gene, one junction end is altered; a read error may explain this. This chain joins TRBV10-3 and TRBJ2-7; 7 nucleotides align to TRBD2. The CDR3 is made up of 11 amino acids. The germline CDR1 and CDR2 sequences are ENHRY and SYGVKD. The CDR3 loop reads CAISESGTSVF. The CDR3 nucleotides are TGTGCCATCAGTGAGTCGGGAACTAGCGTCTTC.

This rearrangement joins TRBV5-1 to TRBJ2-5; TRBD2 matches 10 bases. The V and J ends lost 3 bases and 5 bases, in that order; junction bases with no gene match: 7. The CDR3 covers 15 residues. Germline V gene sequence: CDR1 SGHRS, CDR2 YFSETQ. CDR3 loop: CASSSTPGLAETQYF. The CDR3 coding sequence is TGCGCCAGCAGCTCGACTCCGGGACTAGCGGAGACCCAGTACTTC.

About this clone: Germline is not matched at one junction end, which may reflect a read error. CDR3 nucleotides: TGTGCCTGGAGTGCCGTCGAGGCTTGGCACTTC. It yields the protein CAWSAVEAWHF. The chain links TRBV30 to TRBJ2-4; D call uncertain. This CDR3 spans 11 amino acids. The germline V gene encodes CDR1 GTSNPN and CDR2 SVGIG (reference sequence).

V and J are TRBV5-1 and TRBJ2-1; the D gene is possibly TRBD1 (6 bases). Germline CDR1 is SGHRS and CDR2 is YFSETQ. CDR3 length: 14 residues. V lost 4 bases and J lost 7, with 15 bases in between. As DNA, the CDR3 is TGCGCCAGCAGCGTACAGGGTCCAGAGAATGAGCAGTTCTTC. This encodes CASSVQGPENEQFF.

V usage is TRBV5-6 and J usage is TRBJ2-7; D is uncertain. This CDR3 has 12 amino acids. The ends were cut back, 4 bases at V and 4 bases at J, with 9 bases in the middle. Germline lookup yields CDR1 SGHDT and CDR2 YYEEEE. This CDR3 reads CASSRERYEQYF. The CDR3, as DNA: TGTGCCAGCAGCCGAGAAAGGTACGAGCAGTACTTC.

CDR3 DNA sequence: TGTGCCTGGAGCCTTAGCAATCAGCCCCAGCATTTT. Encoded protein: CAWSLSNQPQHF. V gene TRBV30 combines with J gene TRBJ1-5; D unresolved. Germline CDR1 and CDR2: GTSNPN and SVGIG (reference sequence). The germline V and J ends were trimmed by 3 bases and 0 bases, with 3 bases remaining between them. This CDR3 has 12 amino acids. Based on the CDR3 plus reference TRBV30 and TRBJ1-5, the full variable domain is SQTIHQWPATLVQPVGSPLSLECTVEGTSNPNLYWYRQAAGRGLQLLFYSVGIGQISSEVPQNLSASRPQDRQFILSSKKLLLSDSGFYLCAWSLSNQPQHFGDGTRLSIL.

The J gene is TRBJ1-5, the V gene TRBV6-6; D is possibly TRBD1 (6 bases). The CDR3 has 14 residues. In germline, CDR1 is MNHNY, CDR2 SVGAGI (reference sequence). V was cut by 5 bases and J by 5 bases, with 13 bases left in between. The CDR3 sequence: CASSIPGEDQPQHF. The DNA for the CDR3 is TGTGCCAGCAGTATCCCAGGGGAGGATCAGCCCCAGCATTTT.

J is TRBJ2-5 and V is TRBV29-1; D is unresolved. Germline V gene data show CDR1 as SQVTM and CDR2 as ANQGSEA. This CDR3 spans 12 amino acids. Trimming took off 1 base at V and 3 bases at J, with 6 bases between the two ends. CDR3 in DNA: TGCAGCGTTGAAGGTTCCGAAGAGACCCAGTACTTC. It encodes CSVEGSEETQYF.

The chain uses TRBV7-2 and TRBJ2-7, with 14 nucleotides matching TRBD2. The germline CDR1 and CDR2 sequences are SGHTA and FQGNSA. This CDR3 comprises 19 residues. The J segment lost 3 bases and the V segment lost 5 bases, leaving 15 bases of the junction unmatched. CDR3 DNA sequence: TGTGCCAGCAGCATGGGACTAGCGGGAGTGTCCCCGTCCTACTACGAGCAGTACTTC. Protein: CASSMGLAGVSPSYYEQYF.

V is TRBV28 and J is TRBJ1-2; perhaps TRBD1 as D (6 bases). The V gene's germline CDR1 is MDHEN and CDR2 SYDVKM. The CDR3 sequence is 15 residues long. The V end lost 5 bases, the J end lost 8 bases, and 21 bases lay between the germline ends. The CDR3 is CASSPPIGGAGGYTF. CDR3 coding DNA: TGTGCCAGCAGTCCTCCCATTGGGGGGGCTGGGGGCTACACCTTC.